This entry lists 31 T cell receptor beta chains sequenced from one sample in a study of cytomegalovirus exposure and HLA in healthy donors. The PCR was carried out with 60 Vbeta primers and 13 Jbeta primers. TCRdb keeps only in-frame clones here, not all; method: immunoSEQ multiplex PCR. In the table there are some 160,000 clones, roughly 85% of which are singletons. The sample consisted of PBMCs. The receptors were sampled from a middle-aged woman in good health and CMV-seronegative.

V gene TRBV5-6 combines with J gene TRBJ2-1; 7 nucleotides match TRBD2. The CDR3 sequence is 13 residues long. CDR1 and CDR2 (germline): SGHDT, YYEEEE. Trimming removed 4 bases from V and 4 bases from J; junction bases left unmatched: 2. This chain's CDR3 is CASSRGDYNEQFF. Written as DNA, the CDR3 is TGTGCCAGCAGCCGGGGGGATTACAATGAGCAGTTCTTC.

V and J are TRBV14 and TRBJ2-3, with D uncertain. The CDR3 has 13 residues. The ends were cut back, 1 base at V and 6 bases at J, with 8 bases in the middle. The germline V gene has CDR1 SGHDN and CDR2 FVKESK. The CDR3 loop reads CASSQGFGDTQYF. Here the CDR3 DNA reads TGTGCCAGCAGCCAAGGGTTCGGGGATACGCAGTATTTT.

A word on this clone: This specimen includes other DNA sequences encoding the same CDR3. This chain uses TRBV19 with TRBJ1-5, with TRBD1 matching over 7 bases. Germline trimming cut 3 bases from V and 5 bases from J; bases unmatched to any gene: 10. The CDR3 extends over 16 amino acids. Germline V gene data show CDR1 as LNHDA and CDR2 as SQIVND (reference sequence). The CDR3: CASSIYKDRSDQPQHF. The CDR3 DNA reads TGTGCCAGTAGTATCTATAAGGACAGGTCAGATCAGCCCCAGCATTTT.

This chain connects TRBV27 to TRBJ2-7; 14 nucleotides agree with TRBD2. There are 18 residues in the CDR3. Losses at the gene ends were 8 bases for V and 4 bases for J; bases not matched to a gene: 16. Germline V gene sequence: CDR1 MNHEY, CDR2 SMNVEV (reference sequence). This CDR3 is CASSNLGLAGGKGYEQYF. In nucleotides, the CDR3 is TGTGCCAGCTCCAATCTCGGACTAGCGGGAGGCAAAGGATACGAGCAGTACTTC.

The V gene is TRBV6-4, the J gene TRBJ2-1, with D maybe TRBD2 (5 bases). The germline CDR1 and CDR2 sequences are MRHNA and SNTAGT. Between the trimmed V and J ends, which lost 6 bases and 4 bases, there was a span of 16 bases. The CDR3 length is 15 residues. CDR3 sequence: CASSESGGSYNEQFF. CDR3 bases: TGTGCCAGCAGCGAATCTGGAGGCTCATACAATGAGCAGTTCTTC.

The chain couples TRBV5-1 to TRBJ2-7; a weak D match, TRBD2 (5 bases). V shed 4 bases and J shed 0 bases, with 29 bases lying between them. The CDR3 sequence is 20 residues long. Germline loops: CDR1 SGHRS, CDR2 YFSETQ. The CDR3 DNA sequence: TGCGCCAGCAGCCCCGAGGGCGGAACCCGAACCTCTTCGGACTCCTACGAGCAGTACTTC. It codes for CASSPEGGTRTSSDSYEQYF.

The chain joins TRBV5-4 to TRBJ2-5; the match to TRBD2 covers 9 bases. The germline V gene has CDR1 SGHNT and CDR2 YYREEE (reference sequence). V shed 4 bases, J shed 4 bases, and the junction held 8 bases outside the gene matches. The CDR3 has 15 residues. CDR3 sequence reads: CASSPGERGAETQYF. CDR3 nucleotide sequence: TGTGCCAGCAGCCCCGGAGAGCGGGGGGCAGAGACCCAGTACTTC.

The CDR3 is CASSSQTGGSGEQYF. CDR3 nucleotide sequence: TGTGCCAGCAGTTCGCAGACAGGGGGCTCAGGCGAGCAGTACTTC. The chain is built from TRBV27 and TRBJ2-7; 10 bases map to TRBD1. V lost 4 bases to trimming and J lost 6 bases; unmatched junction nucleotides: 9. The germline V gene has CDR1 MNHEY and CDR2 SMNVEV (reference sequence). The CDR3 runs 15 residues.

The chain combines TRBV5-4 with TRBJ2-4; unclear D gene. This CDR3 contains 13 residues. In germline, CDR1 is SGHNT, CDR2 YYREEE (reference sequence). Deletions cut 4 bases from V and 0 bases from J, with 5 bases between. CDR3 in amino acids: CASSQLAKNIQYF. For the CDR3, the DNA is TGTGCCAGCAGCCAACTAGCCAAAAACATTCAGTACTTC. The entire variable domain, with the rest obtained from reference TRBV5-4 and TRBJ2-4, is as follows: ETGVTQSPTHLIKTRGQQVTLRCSSQSGHNTVSWYQQALGQGPQFIFQYYREEENGRGNFPPRFSGLQFPNYSSELNVNALELDDSALYLCASSQLAKNIQYFGAGTRLSVL.

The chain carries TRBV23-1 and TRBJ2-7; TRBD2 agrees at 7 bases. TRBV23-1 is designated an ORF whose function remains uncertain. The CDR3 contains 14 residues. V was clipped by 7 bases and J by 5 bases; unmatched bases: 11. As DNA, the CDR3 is TGCGCCAGCACCCCGCGGGGGTTCGTCCACGAGCAGTACTTC. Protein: CASTPRGFVHEQYF.

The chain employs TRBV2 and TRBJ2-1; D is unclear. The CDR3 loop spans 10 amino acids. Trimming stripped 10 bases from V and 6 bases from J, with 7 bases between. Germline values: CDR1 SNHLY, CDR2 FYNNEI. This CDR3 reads CAIASNEQFF. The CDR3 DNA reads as TGTGCCATAGCTAGCAATGAGCAGTTCTTC.

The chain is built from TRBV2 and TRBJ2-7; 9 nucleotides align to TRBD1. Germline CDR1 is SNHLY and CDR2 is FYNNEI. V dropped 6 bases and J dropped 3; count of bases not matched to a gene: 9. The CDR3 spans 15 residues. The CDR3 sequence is CASRIGTGNNYEQYF. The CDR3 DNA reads TGTGCCAGCAGAATAGGGACAGGGAATAACTACGAGCAGTACTTC.

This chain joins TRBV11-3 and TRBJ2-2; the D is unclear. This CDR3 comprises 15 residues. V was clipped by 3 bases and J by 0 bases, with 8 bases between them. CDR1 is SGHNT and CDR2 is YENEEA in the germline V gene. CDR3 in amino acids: CASSFYDSNTGELFF. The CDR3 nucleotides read TGTGCCAGCAGCTTCTACGATTCGAACACCGGGGAGCTGTTTTTT.

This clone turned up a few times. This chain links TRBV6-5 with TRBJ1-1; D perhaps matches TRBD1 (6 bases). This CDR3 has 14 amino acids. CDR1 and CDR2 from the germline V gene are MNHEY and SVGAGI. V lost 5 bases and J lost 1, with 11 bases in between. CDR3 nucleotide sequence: TGTGCCAGCAGTAACCAGGGGTCGAACACTGAAGCTTTCTTT. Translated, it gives CASSNQGSNTEAFF.

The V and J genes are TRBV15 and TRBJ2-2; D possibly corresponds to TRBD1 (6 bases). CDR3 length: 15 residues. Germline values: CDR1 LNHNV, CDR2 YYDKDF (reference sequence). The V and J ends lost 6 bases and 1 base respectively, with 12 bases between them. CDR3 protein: CATSHQGGNTGELFF. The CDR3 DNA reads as TGTGCCACCAGTCACCAAGGGGGGAACACCGGGGAGCTGTTTTTT. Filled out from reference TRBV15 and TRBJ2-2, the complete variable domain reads DAMVIQNPRYQVTQFGKPVTLSCSQTLNHNVMYWYQQKSSQAPKLLFHYYDKDFNNEADTPDNFQSRRPNTSFCFLDIRSPGLGDTAMYLCATSHQGGNTGELFFGEGSRLTVL.

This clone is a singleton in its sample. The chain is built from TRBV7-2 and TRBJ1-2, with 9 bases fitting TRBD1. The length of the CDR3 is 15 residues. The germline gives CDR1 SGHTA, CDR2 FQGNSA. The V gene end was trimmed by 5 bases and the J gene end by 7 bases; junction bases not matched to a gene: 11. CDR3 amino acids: CASSGVGTGRFGYTF. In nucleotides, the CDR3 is TGTGCCAGCAGCGGAGTAGGGACAGGGAGGTTTGGCTACACCTTC.

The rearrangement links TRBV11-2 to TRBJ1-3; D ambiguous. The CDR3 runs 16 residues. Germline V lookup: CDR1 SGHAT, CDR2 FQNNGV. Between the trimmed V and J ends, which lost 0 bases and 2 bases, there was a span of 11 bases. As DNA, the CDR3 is TGTGCCAGCAGCTTAGATCGGGTCCGAACTGGAAACACCATATATTTT. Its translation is CASSLDRVRTGNTIYF.

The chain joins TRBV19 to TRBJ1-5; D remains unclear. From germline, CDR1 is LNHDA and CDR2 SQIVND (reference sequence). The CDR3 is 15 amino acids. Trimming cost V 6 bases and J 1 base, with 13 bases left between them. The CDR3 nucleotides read TGTGCCAGTAGAGAGACCCCCAGGAGCAATCAGCCCCAGCATTTT. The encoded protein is CASRETPRSNQPQHF.

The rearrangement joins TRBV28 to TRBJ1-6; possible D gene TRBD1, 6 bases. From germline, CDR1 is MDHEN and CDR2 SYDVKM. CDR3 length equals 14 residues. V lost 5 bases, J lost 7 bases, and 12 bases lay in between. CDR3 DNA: TGTGCCAGCAGTACGACAGGTTCCAATTCACCCCTCCACTTT. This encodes CASSTTGSNSPLHF.

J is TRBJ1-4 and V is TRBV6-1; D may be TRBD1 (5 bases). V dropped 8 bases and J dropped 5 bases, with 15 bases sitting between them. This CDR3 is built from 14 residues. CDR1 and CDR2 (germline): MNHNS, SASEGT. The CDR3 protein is CASSAGGGNEKLFF. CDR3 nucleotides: TGTGCCAGCTCCGCCGGCGGGGGAAATGAAAAACTGTTTTTT.

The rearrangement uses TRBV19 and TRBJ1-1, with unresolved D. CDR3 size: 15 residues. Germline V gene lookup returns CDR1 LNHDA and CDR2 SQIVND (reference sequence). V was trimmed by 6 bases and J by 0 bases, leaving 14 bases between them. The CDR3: CASRPPGNLNTEAFF. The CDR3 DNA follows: TGTGCCAGTAGGCCTCCGGGGAACTTGAACACTGAAGCTTTCTTT.

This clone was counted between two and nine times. DNA of the CDR3: TGTGCCACCAGCAGAGTTAGGGGGGGCTGGTCTGAGACCCAGTACTTC. Amino acid sequence: CATSRVRGGWSETQYF. The chain has TRBV15 and TRBJ2-5; perhaps TRBD2 as D (7 bases). Germline V gives CDR1 LNHNV, CDR2 YYDKDF (reference sequence). The CDR3 totals 16 residues. Trimming took off 1 base at V and 5 bases at J, with 17 bases between the two ends.

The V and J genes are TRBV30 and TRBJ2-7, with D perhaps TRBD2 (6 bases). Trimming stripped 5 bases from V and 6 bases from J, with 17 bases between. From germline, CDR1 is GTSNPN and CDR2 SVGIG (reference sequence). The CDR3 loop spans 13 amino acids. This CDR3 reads CAWGNAGFGEQYF. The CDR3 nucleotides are TGTGCCTGGGGGAATGCGGGGTTCGGCGAGCAGTACTTC.

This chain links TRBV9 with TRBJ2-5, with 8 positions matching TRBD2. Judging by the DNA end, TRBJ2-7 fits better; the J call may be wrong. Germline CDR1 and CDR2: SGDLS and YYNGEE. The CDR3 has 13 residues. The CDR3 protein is CASGRAGADEQYF. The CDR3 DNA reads TGTGCCAGCGGGAGAGCGGGGGCGGACGAGCAGTACTTC.

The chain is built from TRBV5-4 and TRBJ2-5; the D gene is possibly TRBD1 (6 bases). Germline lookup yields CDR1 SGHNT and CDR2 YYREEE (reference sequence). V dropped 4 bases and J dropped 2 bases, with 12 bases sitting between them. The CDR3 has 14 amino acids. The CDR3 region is CASSSKTGQETQYF. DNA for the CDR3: TGTGCCAGCAGCAGTAAGACAGGTCAAGAGACCCAGTACTTC.

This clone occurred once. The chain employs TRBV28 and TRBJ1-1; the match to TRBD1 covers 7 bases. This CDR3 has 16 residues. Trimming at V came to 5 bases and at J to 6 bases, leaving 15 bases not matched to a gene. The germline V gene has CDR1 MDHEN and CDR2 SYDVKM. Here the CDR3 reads CASSPTGEYGNPEAFF. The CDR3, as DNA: TGTGCCAGCAGTCCAACAGGGGAGTACGGTAATCCTGAAGCTTTCTTT.

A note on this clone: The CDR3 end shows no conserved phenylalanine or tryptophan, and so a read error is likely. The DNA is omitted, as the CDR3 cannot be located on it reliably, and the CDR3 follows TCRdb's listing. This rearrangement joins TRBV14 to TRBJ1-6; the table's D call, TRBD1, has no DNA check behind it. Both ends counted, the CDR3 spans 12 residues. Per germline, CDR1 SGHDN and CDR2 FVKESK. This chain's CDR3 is CASSLHGVTGVT.

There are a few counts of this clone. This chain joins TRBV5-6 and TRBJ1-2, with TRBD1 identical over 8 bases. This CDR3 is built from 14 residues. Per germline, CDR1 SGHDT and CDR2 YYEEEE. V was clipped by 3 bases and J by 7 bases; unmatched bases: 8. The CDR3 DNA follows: TGTGCCAGCAGCTCCGGACAGGGCCGGGGTGGCTACACCTTC. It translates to CASSSGQGRGGYTF.

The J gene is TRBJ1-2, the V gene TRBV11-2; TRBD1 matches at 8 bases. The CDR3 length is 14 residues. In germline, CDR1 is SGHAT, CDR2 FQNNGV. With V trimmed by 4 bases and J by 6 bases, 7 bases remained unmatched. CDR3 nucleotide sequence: TGTGCCAGCAGCTCACAGACAGGGGTGGATGGCTACACCTTC. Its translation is CASSSQTGVDGYTF.

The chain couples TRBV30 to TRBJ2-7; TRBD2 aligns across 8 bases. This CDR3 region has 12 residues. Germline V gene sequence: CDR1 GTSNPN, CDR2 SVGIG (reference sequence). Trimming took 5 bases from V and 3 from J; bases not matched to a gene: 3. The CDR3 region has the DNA TGTGCCTGGCAGCGGGGGAGCTACGAGCAGTACTTC. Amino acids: CAWQRGSYEQYF. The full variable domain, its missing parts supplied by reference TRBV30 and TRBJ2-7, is SQTIHQWPATLVQPVGSPLSLECTVEGTSNPNLYWYRQAAGRGLQLLFYSVGIGQISSEVPQNLSASRPQDRQFILSSKKLLLSDSGFYLCAWQRGSYEQYFGPGTRLTVT.

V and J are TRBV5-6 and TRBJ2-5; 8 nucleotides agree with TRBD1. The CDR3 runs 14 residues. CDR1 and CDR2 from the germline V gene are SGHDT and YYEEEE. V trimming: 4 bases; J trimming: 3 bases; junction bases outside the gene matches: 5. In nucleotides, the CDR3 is TGTGCCAGCAGCGCCACAGGGGGTGAAGAGACCCAGTACTTC. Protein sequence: CASSATGGEETQYF.